The T cell receptor (beta chain) under discussion was sequenced for a study of T cell responses to AZD1222 COVID-19 vaccine. Study conclusions and caveats: Clonal diversity was possibly underestimated, and white British individuals and females predominated among donors. Once two AZD1222 doses were given, Spike-specific TCR breadth and depth went up. Spike-wide vaccine-associated CD4 TCRs dominated at 160-218 and 743-854.

Regarding this clone: Its specificity is not known.

V was clipped by 6 bases and J by 1 base; unmatched bases: 0. The CDR3 runs to 14 residues. Germline values: CDR1 MNHEY, CDR2 SMNVEV (reference sequence). The protocol was immunoSEQ multiplex PCR, while the TCRdb copy is restricted to in-frame clones and leaves out a portion. Found here are about 160,000 clones, 85% to 95% of them singletons; the top ten hold under 6%. The sequence derives from an adult who received the AZD1222 COVID-19 vaccine. The specimen comprised peripheral blood, sampled 28 days after the second AZD1222 dose. V gene TRBV27 combines with J gene TRBJ1-4, with 9 bases aligning to TRBD1. Here the CDR3 reads CASRGQGTNEKLFF. DNA for the CDR3: TGTGCCAGCAGGGGACAGGGAACTAATGAAAAACTGTTTTTT.